The 9 T cell receptor beta chains given below trace back to one sample, sequenced in a study of radiotherapy plus CTLA-4 blockade in lung cancer. Clones were read by immunoSEQ multiplex PCR, and TCRdb kept only the in-frame ones, dropping some. The table lists roughly 44,000 clones, about 88% of them singletons. Here the sequenced sample was peripheral blood, taken from a patient treated with radiotherapy plus ipilimumab. These receptor sequences come from a human donor with non-small cell lung cancer whose response to radiotherapy plus ipilimumab could not be evaluated.

The chain is built from TRBV7-2 and TRBJ2-6, with D unclear. Looked up from germline, CDR1 is SGHTA and CDR2 is FQGNSA. V shed 5 bases and J shed 3 bases, with 8 bases lying between them. The CDR3 has 14 residues. In DNA form, the CDR3 reads TGTGCCAGCAGCCTCCCAGGTGGGGCCAACGTCCTGACTTTC. Protein product: CASSLPGGANVLTF.

The genes are TRBV10-2 and TRBJ2-5; D might be TRBD2 (6 bases). Looked up from germline, CDR1 is WSHSY and CDR2 is SAAADI. The CDR3 totals 18 residues. V lost 2 bases to trimming and J lost 1 base, with 20 bases between them. The CDR3 DNA is TGCGCCAGCAGTGAGGAGGTAGCGGCCTCGGTAATCCAAGAGACCCAGTACTTC. Its protein is CASSEEVAASVIQETQYF.

The rearrangement links TRBV18 to TRBJ1-3, with 9 bases that match TRBD1. V lost 2 bases, J lost 0 bases, and 8 bases stayed unmatched. CDR3 length equals 18 residues. CDR1 and CDR2 from the germline V gene are KGHSH and LQKENI. This CDR3 reads CASSPMDRGFSSGNTIYF. In nucleotides, the CDR3 is TGTGCCAGCTCACCAATGGACAGGGGCTTTAGCTCTGGAAACACCATATATTTT.

V is TRBV7-9 and J is TRBJ2-5; D may be TRBD2 (5 bases). The V end was cut by 4 bases, the J end by 4 bases, with 19 bases between. This CDR3 region has 16 residues. Germline values: CDR1 SEHNR, CDR2 FQNEAQ (reference sequence). CDR3 DNA: TGTGCCAGCAGCTCGACCAGAACTAGGAGCGGAGAGACCCAGTACTTC. Amino acids: CASSSTRTRSGETQYF.

The chain employs TRBV6-5 and TRBJ2-7; 7 bases are a match to TRBD1. The CDR3 contains 14 residues. V was clipped by 5 bases and J by 0 bases; unmatched bases: 4. Per the germline V gene, CDR1 is MNHEY and CDR2 is SVGAGI. CDR3 sequence reads: CASSKTGPSYEQYF. The CDR3 DNA sequence: TGTGCCAGCAGTAAGACAGGGCCCTCCTACGAGCAGTACTTC.

The V and J genes are TRBV28 and TRBJ1-4; 8 bases match TRBD1. Trimming removed 10 bases from V and 3 bases from J; junction bases left unmatched: 13. The CDR3 loop spans 16 amino acids. CDR1 MDHEN and CDR2 SYDVKM come from the germline V gene. Here the CDR3 reads CAIKTAGGSPNEKLFF. The CDR3, as DNA: TGTGCCATCAAAACCGCAGGGGGCAGTCCTAATGAAAAACTGTTTTTT. Full variable domain (outside the CDR3, taken from reference TRBV28 and TRBJ1-4): DVKVTQSSRYLVKRTGEKVFLECVQDMDHENMFWYRQDPGLGLRLIYFSYDVKMKEKGDIPEGYSVSREKKERFSLILESASTNQTSMYLCAIKTAGGSPNEKLFFGSGTQLSVL.

V usage is TRBV5-6 and J usage is TRBJ2-7; 9 nucleotides line up with TRBD2. Germline trimming cut 0 bases from V and 5 bases from J; bases unmatched to any gene: 9. The CDR3 is made up of 16 amino acids. CDR1 SGHDT and CDR2 YYEEEE come from the germline V gene. The CDR3 sequence: CASSLAGFSGGNEQYF. Written as DNA, the CDR3 is TGTGCCAGCAGCTTGGCCGGGTTTAGCGGGGGAAACGAGCAGTACTTC.

The chain combines TRBV15 with TRBJ2-5; 7 nucleotides line up with TRBD2. The assigned J gene may be wrong: the sequence end matches TRBJ2-7 better. Germline lookup yields CDR1 LNHNV and CDR2 YYDKDF (reference sequence). The CDR3 is 16 amino acids. The CDR3 spells CATSRGGAGPSYEQYF. The CDR3 region has the DNA TGTGCCACCAGCAGGGGAGGGGCAGGGCCCTCCTACGAGCAGTACTTC.

This rearrangement joins TRBV15 to TRBJ2-3; 9 nucleotides align to TRBD1. V dropped 9 bases and J dropped 7; count of bases not matched to a gene: 5. The CDR3 is 12 amino acids. Germline-derived CDR1 and CDR2 are LNHNV and YYDKDF (reference sequence). This CDR3 reads CATKQGAHTQYF. The DNA for the CDR3 is TGTGCCACGAAACAGGGGGCCCATACGCAGTATTTT.